The 8 T cell receptor beta chains given below trace back to one sample, sequenced in a study of T cell repertoires in cytomegalovirus infection. TCRdb reanalysed the reads using MiXCR and keeps one entry per CDR3 protein. The table includes some 940,000 distinct CDR3 sequences, roughly 31% detected once. What these receptors recognize is not known. This sample comprised cultured CD8+ T cells from PBMCs, obtained from culture after CMV antigen stimulation. These receptors originate from a human donor in good health (CMV status not recorded). Some clones in this sample may be carry-over from other donors' samples.

The rearrangement uses TRBV20-1 and TRBJ2-7; D might be TRBD1 (5 bases). The V end was cut by 6 bases, the J end by 2 bases, with 17 bases between. The CDR3 extends over 14 amino acids. The germline CDR1 and CDR2 sequences are DFQATT and SNEGSKA (reference sequence). The DNA of the CDR3 is TGCAGTGCCCTAGGCAGGATGGGGCCCTACGAGCAGTACTTC. Translating gives CSALGRMGPYEQYF.

V is TRBV5-6 and J is TRBJ1-4; D gene unclear. This CDR3 has 14 amino acids. The germline CDR1 and CDR2 sequences are SGHDT and YYEEEE. V was clipped by 4 bases and J by 5 bases, with 12 bases between them. The CDR3 sequence: CASSPGRLNEKLFF. In nucleotides, the CDR3 is TGTGCCAGCAGCCCGGGGAGGTTAAATGAAAAACTGTTTTTT.

The chain couples TRBV10-3 to TRBJ2-3; the match to TRBD1 covers 10 bases. V lost 10 bases to trimming and J lost 2 bases; unmatched junction nucleotides: 15. Germline-derived CDR1 and CDR2 are ENHRY and SYGVKD. CDR3 size: 17 residues. CDR3 loop: CASSTLGTGDHTDTQYF. The CDR3 DNA follows: TGTGCCAGTTCTACCTTGGGGACAGGGGACCACACAGATACGCAGTATTTT.

This clonotype was counted only a few times. The rearrangement uses TRBV7-9 and TRBJ1-1; D possibly corresponds to TRBD1 (6 bases). The CDR3 consists of 15 residues. Germline-derived CDR1 and CDR2 are SEHNR and FQNEAQ (reference sequence). V lost 2 bases to trimming and J lost 3 bases, with 13 bases between them. In DNA, the CDR3 is TGTGCCAGCAGCTTAACGGGGGCGATGGACACTGAAGCTTTCTTT. Translated: CASSLTGAMDTEAFF. The variable domain in full, completed from reference TRBV7-9 and TRBJ1-1, reads DTGVSQNPRHKITKRGQNVTFRCDPISEHNRLYWYRQTLGQGPEFLTYFQNEAQLEKSRLLSDRFSAERPKGSFSTLEIQRTEQGDSAMYLCASSLTGAMDTEAFFGQGTRLTVV.

The rearrangement joins TRBV20-1 to TRBJ1-1; 9 positions agree with TRBD1. The V gene's germline CDR1 is DFQATT and CDR2 SNEGSKA (reference sequence). This CDR3 spans 14 amino acids. V lost 0 bases to trimming and J lost 7 bases; unmatched junction nucleotides: 6. CDR3 residues: CSARDRTGVFEAFF. The CDR3 DNA is TGCAGTGCTAGAGACAGGACAGGGGTTTTTGAAGCTTTCTTT.

The chain combines TRBV19 with TRBJ2-1; D is tentatively TRBD1 or TRBD2 (5 bases each). The CDR3 runs 13 residues. Germline lookup yields CDR1 LNHDA and CDR2 SQIVND (reference sequence). The V end was cut by 3 bases, the J end by 7 bases, with 10 bases between. The CDR3 is CASSIGTLNEQFF. In nucleotides, the CDR3 is TGTGCCAGTAGTATCGGGACGTTAAATGAGCAGTTCTTC.

The chain is built from TRBV24-1 and TRBJ1-5, with D perhaps TRBD1 (5 bases). Germline V gene data show CDR1 as KGHDR and CDR2 as SFDVKD. Trimming took 3 bases from V and 1 from J, leaving 6 bases between them. The CDR3 is 14 amino acids. In DNA form, the CDR3 reads TGTGCCACCAGTGATCGGGACAGCAATCAGCCCCAGCATTTT. Residues: CATSDRDSNQPQHF.

This clonotype was seen a few times. The chain has TRBV6-1 and TRBJ1-3; 7 nucleotides align to TRBD1. The germline gives CDR1 MNHNS, CDR2 SASEGT. The CDR3 runs 17 residues. Trimming at V came to 0 bases and at J to 0 bases, leaving 5 bases not matched to a gene. CDR3 DNA: TGTGCCAGCAGTGAAGCCCCGGACAGGCACTCTGGAAACACCATATATTTT. Amino acids: CASSEAPDRHSGNTIYF.